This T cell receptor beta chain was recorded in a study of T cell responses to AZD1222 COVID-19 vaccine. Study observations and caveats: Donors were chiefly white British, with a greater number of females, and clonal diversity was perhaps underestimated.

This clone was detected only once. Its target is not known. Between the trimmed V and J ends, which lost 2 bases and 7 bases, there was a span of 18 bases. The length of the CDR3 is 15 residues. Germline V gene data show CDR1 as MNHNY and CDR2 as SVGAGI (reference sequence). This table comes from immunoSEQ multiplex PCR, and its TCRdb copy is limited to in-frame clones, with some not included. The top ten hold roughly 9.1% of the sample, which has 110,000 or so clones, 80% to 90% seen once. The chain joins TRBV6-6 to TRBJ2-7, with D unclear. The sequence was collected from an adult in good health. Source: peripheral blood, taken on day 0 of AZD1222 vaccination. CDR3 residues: CASSYISGELMEQYF. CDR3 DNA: TGTGCCAGCAGTTACATCAGTGGAGAGTTGATGGAGCAGTACTTC.